This entry features one T cell receptor (beta chain) sequence. The junction departs from germline at one end; a sequencing error may be responsible. The entry originates in a study of blood T cells in healthy people across ages. As for the study in general: When template switching was applied, about one barcoded beta molecule was captured per two T cells.

The CDR3 runs to 20 residues. Germline V gene lookup returns CDR1 MNHNS and CDR2 SASEGT. Through a sample-barcoded 5' primer and a J-beta primer mix, a second PCR was run for roughly 7 to 12 cycles. TCRdb fed the 5' RACE reads into MiXCR, producing one record per CDR3 protein. The sample lists about 970,000 distinct CDR3 sequences; roughly half were seen once. The gene calls are TRBV6-1 and TRBJ1-5; unclear D gene. The receptor comes from a woman aged 55 to 70 in good health. The sample taken for sequencing was blood. In DNA form, the CDR3 reads TGTGCCAGCAGTGAAGCGATTCGTTACGAGAAACCTTATAGCAGTCAGCCCCAGCATTTT. Encoded protein: CASSEAIRYEKPYSSQPQHF.